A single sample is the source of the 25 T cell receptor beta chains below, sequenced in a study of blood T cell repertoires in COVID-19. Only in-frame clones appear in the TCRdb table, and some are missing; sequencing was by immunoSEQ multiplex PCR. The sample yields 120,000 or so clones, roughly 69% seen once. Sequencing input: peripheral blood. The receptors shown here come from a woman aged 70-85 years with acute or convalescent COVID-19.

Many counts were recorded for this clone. The CDR3 region has the DNA TGTGCCAGTAGTATTGGGCCCCAAGGCCAGCCCCAGCATTTT. Amino acid sequence: CASSIGPQGQPQHF. This chain links TRBV19 with TRBJ1-5; D remains unclear. The germline V gene has CDR1 LNHDA and CDR2 SQIVND (reference sequence). This CDR3 is built from 14 residues. V lost 3 bases, J lost 7 bases, and 13 bases lay in between.

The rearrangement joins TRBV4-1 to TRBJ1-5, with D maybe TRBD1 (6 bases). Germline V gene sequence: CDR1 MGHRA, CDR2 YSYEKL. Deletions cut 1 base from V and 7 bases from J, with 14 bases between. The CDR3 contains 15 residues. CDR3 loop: CASSQGGQGWQPQHF. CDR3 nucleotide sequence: TGCGCCAGCAGCCAAGGAGGGCAGGGGTGGCAGCCCCAGCATTTT.

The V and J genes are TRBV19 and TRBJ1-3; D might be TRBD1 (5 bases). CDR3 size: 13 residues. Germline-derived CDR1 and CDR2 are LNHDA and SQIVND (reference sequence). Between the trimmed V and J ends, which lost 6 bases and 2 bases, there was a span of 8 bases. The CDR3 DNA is TGTGCCAGTAGCCAGGGTGCTGGAAACACCATATATTTT. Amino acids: CASSQGAGNTIYF.

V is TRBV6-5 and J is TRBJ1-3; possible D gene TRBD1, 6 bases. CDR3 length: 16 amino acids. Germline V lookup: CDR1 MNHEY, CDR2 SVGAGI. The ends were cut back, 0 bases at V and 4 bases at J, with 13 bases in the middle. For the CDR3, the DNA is TGTGCCAGCAGTTACTCGCAACAGGGCGGCGGAAACACCATATATTTT. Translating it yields CASSYSQQGGGNTIYF.

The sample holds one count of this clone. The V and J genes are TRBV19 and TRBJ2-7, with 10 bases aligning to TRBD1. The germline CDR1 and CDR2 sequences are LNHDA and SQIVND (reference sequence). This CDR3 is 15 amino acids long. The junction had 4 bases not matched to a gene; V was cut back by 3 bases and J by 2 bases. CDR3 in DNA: TGTGCCAGTAGTATGGTCGGACAGGGGGCCTACGAGCAGTACTTC. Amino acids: CASSMVGQGAYEQYF.

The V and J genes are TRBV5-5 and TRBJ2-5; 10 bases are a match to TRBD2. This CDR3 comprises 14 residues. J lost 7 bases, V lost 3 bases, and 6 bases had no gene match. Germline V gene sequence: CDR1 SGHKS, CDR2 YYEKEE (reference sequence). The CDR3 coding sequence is TGTGCCAGCAGCTCCCCAGCGGGGGGGAGGACCCAGTACTTC. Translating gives CASSSPAGGRTQYF. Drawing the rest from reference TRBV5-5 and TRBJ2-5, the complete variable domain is DAGVTQSPTHLIKTRGQQVTLRCSPISGHKSVSWYQQVLGQGPQFIFQYYEKEERGRGNFPDRFSARQFPNYSSELNVNALLLGDSALYLCASSSPAGGRTQYFGPGTRLLVL.

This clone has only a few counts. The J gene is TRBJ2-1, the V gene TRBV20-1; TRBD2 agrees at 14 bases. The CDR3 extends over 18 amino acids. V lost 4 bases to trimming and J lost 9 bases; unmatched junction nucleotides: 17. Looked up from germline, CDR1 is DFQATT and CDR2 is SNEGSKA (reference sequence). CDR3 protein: CSATDKPGLAGGPGEQFF. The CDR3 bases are TGCAGTGCTACTGACAAACCCGGACTAGCGGGAGGCCCTGGTGAGCAGTTCTTC.

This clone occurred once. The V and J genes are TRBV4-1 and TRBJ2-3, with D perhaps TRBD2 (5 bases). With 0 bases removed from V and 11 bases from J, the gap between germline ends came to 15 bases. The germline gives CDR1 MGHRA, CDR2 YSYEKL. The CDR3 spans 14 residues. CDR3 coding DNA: TGCGCCAGCAGCCAAGATCCCCAGCGGAGGAGGCAGTATTTT. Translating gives CASSQDPQRRRQYF.

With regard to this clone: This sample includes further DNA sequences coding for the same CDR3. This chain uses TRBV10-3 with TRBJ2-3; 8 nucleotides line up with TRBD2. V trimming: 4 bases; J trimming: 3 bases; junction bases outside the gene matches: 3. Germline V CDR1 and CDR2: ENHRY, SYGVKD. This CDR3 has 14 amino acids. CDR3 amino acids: CAISAGGGTDTQYF. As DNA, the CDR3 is TGTGCCATCAGTGCGGGAGGGGGAACAGATACGCAGTATTTT.

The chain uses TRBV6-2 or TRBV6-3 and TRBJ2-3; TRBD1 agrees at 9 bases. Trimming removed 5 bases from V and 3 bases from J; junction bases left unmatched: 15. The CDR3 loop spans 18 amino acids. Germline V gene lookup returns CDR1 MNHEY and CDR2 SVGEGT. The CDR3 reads CASSQTTGGTGPTDTQYF. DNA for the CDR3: TGTGCCAGCAGTCAAACGACCGGAGGGACAGGGCCGACAGATACGCAGTATTTT.

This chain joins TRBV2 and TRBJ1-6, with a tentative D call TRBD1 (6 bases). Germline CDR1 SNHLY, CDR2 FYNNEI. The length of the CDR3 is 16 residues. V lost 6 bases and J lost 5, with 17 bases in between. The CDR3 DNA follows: TGTGCCAGCAGCACAGGGACCCCAGCTAATAATTCACCCCTCCACTTT. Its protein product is CASSTGTPANNSPLHF.

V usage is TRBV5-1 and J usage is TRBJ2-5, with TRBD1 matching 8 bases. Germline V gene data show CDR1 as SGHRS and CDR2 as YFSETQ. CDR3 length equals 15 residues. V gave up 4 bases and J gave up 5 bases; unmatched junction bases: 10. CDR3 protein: CASSTSGQDRETQYF. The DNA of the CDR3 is TGCGCCAGCAGCACCTCGGGACAGGACAGGGAGACCCAGTACTTC.

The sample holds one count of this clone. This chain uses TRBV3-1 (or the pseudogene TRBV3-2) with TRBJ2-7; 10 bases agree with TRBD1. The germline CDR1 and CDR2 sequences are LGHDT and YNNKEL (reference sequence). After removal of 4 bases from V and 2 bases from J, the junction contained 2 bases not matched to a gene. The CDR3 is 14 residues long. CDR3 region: CASSPGTGAYEQYF. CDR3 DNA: TGTGCCAGCAGCCCAGGGACAGGGGCCTACGAGCAGTACTTC.

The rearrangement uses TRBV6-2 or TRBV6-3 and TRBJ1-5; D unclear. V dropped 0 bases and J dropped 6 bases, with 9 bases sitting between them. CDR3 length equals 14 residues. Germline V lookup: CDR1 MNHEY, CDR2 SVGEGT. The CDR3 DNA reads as TGTGCCAGCAGTTACTCGACCGGGTTTCAGCCCCAGCATTTT. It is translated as CASSYSTGFQPQHF.

CDR3 in amino acids: CASSLQGQGGEKLFF. CDR3 in DNA: TGCGCCAGCAGCTTGCAGGGACAGGGAGGTGAAAAACTGTTTTTT. This chain connects TRBV5-1 to TRBJ1-4; 9 bases are shared with TRBD1. V was clipped by 1 base and J by 7 bases; unmatched bases: 5. This CDR3 comprises 15 residues. Germline-derived CDR1 and CDR2 are SGHRS and YFSETQ.

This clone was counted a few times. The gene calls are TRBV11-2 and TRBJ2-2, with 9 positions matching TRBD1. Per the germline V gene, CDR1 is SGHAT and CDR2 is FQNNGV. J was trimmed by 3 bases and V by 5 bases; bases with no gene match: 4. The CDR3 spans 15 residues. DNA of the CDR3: TGTGCCAGCAGCCCGGGACAGGGCCACACCGGGGAGCTGTTTTTT. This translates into CASSPGQGHTGELFF.

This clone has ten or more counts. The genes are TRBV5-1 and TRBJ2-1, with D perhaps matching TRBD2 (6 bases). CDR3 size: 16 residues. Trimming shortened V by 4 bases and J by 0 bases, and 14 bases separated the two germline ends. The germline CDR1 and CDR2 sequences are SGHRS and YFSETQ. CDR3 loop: CASSSNEAGSYNEQFF. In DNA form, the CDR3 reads TGCGCCAGCAGCAGTAATGAAGCGGGCTCCTACAATGAGCAGTTCTTC.

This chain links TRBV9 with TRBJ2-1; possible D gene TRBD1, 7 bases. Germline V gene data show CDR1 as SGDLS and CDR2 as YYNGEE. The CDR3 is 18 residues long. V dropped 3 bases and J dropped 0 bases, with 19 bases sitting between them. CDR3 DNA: TGTGCCAGCAGCGGGGACAGTAGCGGAGCCCGCTCCTACAATGAGCAGTTCTTC. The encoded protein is CASSGDSSGARSYNEQFF. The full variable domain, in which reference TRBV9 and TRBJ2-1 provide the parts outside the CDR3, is DSGVTQTPKHLITATGQRVTLRCSPRSGDLSVYWYQQSLDQGLQFLIQYYNGEERAKGNILERFSAQQFPDLHSELNLSSLELGDSALYFCASSGDSSGARSYNEQFFGPGTRLTVL.

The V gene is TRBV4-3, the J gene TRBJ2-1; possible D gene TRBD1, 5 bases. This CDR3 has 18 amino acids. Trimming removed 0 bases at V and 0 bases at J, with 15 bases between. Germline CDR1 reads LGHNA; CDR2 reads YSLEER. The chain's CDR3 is CASSQDWQGRGSYNEQFF. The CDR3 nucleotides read TGCGCCAGCAGCCAAGATTGGCAGGGAAGGGGCTCCTACAATGAGCAGTTCTTC.

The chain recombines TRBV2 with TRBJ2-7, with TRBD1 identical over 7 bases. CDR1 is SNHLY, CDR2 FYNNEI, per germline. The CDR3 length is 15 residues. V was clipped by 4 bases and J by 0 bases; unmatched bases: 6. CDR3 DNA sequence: TGTGCCAGCAGTGGGGGACAGCCGAGCTCCTACGAGCAGTACTTC. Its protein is CASSGGQPSSYEQYF.

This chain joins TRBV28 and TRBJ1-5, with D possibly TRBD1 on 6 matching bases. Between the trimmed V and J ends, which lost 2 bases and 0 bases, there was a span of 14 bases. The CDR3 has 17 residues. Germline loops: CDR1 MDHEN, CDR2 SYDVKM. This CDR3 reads CASSLAGTTYSNQPQHF. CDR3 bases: TGTGCCAGCAGTTTAGCCGGGACAACATATAGCAATCAGCCCCAGCATTTT.

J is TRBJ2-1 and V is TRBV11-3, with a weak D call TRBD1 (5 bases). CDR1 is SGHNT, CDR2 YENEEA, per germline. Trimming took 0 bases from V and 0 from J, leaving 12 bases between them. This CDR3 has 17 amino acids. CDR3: CASSLDRGASSYNEQFF. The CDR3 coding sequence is TGTGCCAGCAGCTTAGATAGGGGCGCGAGCTCCTACAATGAGCAGTTCTTC.

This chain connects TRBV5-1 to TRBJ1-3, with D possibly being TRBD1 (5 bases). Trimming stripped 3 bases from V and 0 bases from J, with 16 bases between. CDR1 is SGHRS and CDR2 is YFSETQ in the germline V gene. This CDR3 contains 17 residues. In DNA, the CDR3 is TGCGCCAGCAGCTCATCCTCAGGGAGGGTCTCTGGAAACACCATATATTTT. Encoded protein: CASSSSSGRVSGNTIYF.

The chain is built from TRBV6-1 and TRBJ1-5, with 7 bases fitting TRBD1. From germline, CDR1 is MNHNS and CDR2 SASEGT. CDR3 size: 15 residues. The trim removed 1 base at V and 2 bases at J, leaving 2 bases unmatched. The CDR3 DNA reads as TGTGCCAGCAGTGAAGAAGGACAGGGCAATCAGCCCCAGCATTTT. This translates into CASSEEGQGNQPQHF.

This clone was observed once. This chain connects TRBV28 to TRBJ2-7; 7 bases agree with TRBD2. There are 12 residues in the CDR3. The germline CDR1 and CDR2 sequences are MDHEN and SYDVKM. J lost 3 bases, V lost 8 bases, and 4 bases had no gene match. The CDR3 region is CASPRTSYEQYF. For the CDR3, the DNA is TGTGCCAGCCCCCGGACTAGCTACGAGCAGTACTTC.